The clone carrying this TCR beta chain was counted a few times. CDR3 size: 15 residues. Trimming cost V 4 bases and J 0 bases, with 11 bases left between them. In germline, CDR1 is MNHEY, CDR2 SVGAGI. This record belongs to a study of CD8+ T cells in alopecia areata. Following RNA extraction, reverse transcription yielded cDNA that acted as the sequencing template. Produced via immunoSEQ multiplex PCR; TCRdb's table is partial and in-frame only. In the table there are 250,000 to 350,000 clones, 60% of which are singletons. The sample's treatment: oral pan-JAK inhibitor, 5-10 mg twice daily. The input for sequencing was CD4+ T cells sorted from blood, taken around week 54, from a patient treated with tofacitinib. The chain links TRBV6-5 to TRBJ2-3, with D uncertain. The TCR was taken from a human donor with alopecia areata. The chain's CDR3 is CASSSQRFSTDTQYF. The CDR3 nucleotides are TGTGCCAGCAGTTCGCAGAGGTTTAGCACAGATACGCAGTATTTT.